Sequencing of this T cell receptor (beta chain) was carried out in a study of shared clonotypes between healthy human individuals. Study summary: A donor's plate count was three for CD4 naive and three for CD4 memory; CD8 naive had two and CD8 memory one.

Study results and limitations: Researchers sampled only blood; tissue repertoires likely differ.

Profiling relied on immunoSEQ multiplex PCR, and the TCRdb table lists in-frame clones only, not all of them. There are hundreds of thousands of clones in the sample; around 72% occur only once, and under 2% lies in the top ten. All the donors were Caucasian adults who lived in Nashville, Tennessee. This CDR3 region has 13 residues. The germline gives CDR1 MDHEN, CDR2 SYDVKM. V was cut by 5 bases and J by 5 bases, with 9 bases left in between. About this clone itself: Its specificity is unknown.

The sequence came from a woman in her 30s in good health. What was sequenced was memory CD4+ T cells sorted from blood. The subset was: CD45RA-negative fraction. The gene calls are TRBV28 and TRBJ2-2; no clear D. CDR3 nucleotides: TGTGCCAGCAGTAAAAGGATGACCGGGGAGCTGTTTTTT. Encoded protein: CASSKRMTGELFF.